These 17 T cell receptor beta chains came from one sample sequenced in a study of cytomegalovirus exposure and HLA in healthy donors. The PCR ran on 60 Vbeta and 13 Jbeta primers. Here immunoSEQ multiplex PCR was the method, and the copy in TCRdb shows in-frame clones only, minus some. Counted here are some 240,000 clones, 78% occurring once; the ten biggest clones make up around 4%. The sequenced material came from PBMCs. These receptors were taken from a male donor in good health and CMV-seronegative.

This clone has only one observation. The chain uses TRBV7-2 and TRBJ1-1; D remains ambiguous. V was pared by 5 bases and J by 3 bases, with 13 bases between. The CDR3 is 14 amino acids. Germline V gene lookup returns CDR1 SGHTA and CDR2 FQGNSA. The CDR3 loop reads CASSVRIVDTEAFF. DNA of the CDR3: TGTGCCAGCAGCGTCAGGATCGTGGACACTGAAGCTTTCTTT.

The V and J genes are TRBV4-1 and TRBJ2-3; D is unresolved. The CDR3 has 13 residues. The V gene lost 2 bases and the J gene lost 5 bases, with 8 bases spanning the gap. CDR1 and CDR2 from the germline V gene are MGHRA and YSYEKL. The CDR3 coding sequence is TGCGCCAGCAGCCAATTTACTCGAGATACGCAGTATTTT. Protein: CASSQFTRDTQYF.

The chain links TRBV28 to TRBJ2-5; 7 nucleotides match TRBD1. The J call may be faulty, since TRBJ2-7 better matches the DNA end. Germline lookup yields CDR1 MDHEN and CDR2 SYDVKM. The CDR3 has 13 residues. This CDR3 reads CASSYRGPNEQYF. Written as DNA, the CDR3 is TGTGCCAGCAGTTACAGGGGTCCCAACGAGCAGTACTTC.

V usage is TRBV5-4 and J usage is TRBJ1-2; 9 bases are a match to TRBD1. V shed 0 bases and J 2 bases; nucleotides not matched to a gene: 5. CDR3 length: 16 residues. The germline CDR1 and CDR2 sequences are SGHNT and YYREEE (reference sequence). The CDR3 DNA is TGTGCCAGCAGCTTGGGCGGGACAGGGACAAACTATGGCTACACCTTC. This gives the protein CASSLGGTGTNYGYTF.

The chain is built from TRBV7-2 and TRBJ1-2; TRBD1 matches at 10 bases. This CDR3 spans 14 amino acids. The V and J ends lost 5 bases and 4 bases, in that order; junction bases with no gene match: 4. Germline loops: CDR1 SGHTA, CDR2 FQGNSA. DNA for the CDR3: TGTGCCAGCAGCCTTCGGGACAGGGGCTATGGCTACACCTTC. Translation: CASSLRDRGYGYTF.

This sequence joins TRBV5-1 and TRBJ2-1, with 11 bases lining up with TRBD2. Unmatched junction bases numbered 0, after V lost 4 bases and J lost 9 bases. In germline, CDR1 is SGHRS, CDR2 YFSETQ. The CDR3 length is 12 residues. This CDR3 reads CASSLAGGEQFF. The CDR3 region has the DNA TGCGCCAGCAGCCTAGCGGGGGGTGAGCAGTTCTTC.

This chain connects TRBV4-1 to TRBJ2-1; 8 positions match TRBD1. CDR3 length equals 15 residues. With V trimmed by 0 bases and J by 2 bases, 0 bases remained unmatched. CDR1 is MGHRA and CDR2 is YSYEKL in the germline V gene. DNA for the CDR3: TGCGCCAGCAGCCAAGAGACAGGGGCCTACAATGAGCAGTTCTTC. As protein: CASSQETGAYNEQFF.

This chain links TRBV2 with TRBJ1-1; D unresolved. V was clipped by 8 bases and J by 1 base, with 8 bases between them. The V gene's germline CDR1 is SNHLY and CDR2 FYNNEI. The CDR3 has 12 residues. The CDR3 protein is CASRSGNTEAFF. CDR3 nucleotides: TGTGCCAGCCGGAGCGGGAACACTGAAGCTTTCTTT.

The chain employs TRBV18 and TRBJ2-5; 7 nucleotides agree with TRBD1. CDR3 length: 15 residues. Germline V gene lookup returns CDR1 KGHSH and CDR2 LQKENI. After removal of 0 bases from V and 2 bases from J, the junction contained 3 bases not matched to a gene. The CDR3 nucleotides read TGTGCCAGCTCACCACCTGGACAGGAACAAGAGACCCAGTACTTC. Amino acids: CASSPPGQEQETQYF.

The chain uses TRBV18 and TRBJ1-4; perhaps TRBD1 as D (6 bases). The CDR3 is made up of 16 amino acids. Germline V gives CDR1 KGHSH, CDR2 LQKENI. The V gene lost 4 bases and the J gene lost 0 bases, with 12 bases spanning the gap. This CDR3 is CASSRQDPATNEKLFF. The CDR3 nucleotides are TGTGCCAGCTCACGACAGGACCCTGCAACTAATGAAAAACTGTTTTTT.

The CDR3 sequence is CAISTQGATEAFF. In DNA form, the CDR3 reads TGTGCCATCAGTACACAGGGGGCCACTGAAGCTTTCTTT. The V and J genes are TRBV10-3 and TRBJ1-1; 9 bases line up with TRBD1. V was pared by 5 bases and J by 4 bases, with 2 bases of the junction left unmatched. The V gene's germline CDR1 is ENHRY and CDR2 SYGVKD. This CDR3 comprises 13 residues.

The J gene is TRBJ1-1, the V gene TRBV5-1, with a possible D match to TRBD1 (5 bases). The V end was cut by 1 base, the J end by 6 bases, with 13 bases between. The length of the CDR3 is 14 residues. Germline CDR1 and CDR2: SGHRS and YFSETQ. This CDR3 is CASSLWHETAEAFF. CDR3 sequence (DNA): TGCGCCAGCAGCTTGTGGCATGAGACAGCTGAAGCTTTCTTT.

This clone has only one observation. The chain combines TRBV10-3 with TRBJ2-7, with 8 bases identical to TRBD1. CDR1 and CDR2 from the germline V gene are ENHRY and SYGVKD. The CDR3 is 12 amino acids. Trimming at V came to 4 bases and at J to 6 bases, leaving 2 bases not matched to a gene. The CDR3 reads CAISGQGPEQYF. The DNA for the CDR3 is TGTGCCATCAGTGGACAGGGGCCCGAGCAGTACTTC.

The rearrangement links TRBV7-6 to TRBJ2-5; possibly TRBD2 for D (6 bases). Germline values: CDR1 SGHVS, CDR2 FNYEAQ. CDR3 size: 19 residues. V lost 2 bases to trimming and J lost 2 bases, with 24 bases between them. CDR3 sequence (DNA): TGTGCCAGCAGCTTATTTGAACTAGCAAGAGCTCGAGGGCAAGAGACCCAGTACTTC. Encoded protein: CASSLFELARARGQETQYF.

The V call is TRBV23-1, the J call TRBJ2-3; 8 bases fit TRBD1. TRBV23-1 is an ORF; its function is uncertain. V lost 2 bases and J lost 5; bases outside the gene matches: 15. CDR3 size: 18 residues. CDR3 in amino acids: CASSQGAGGVAPKDTQYF. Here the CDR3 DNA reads TGCGCCAGCAGTCAAGGGGCAGGGGGCGTAGCCCCCAAAGATACGCAGTATTTT.

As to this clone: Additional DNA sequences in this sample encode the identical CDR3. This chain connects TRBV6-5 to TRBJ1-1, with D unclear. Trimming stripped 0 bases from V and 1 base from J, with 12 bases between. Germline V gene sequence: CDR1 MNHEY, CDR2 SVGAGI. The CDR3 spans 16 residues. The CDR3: CASSYSMSPRNTEAFF. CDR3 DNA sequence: TGTGCCAGCAGTTACTCGATGTCCCCCAGGAACACTGAAGCTTTCTTT.

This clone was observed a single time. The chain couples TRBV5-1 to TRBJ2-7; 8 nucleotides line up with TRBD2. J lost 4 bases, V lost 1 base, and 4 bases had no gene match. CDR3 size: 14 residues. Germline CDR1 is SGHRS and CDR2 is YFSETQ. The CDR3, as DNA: TGCGCCAGCAGCTTGAGCGGGAGCCCATACGAGCAGTACTTC. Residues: CASSLSGSPYEQYF.